Below, 24 T cell receptor beta chains from the same sample are listed, as sequenced in a study of blood T cell repertoires in COVID-19. Assay used: immunoSEQ multiplex PCR; TCRdb lists only in-frame clones, some missing. The data hold more than 150,000 clones, with approximately 82% observed a single time. The material sequenced was peripheral blood. Every receptor here comes from a man aged 65-85 years who had recovered from COVID-19.

This clone has just one count. V is TRBV5-1 and J is TRBJ2-7, with TRBD2 matching over 8 bases. From germline, CDR1 is SGHRS and CDR2 YFSETQ. Unmatched junction bases numbered 12, after V lost 2 bases and J lost 5 bases. This CDR3 comprises 16 residues. CDR3 sequence (DNA): TGCGCCAGCAGCTTCAGTCTAGCGGGTTCGAAAAACGAGCAGTACTTC. Residues: CASSFSLAGSKNEQYF.

This clone has a single count. The chain has TRBV2 and TRBJ1-2, with TRBD1 matching 7 bases. This CDR3 is 13 amino acids long. Germline V lookup: CDR1 SNHLY, CDR2 FYNNEI. V lost 5 bases, J lost 1 base, and 1 base stayed unmatched. CDR3 protein: CASSRDSNYGYTF. CDR3 nucleotide sequence: TGTGCCAGCAGTAGGGACAGTAACTATGGCTACACCTTC.

The J gene is TRBJ2-5, the V gene TRBV3-1 (or the pseudogene TRBV3-2); 8 bases map to TRBD1. Germline CDR1 reads LGHDT; CDR2 reads YNNKEL (reference sequence). J was trimmed by 6 bases and V by 5 bases; bases with no gene match: 8. This CDR3 is 14 amino acids long. The CDR3 sequence: CASSVGTGLQTQYF. In DNA form, the CDR3 reads TGTGCCAGCAGCGTTGGGACAGGCCTGCAGACCCAGTACTTC.

The V gene is TRBV27, the J gene TRBJ2-3, with 7 bases lining up with TRBD2. The length of the CDR3 is 17 residues. The ends lost 3 bases at V and 2 bases at J; junction bases unmatched: 11. The germline V gene has CDR1 MNHEY and CDR2 SMNVEV (reference sequence). The CDR3 DNA reads TGTGCCAGCAGTTTTTATGACTTAGCGGGCTCCACAGATACGCAGTATTTT. It codes for CASSFYDLAGSTDTQYF.

Regarding this clone: Different DNA sequences within this sample yield the same CDR3. The rearrangement links TRBV5-1 to TRBJ2-2; 12 bases are shared with TRBD2. The CDR3 length is 16 residues. Germline loops: CDR1 SGHRS, CDR2 YFSETQ. With 5 bases clipped from V and 2 bases from J, the junction kept 4 bases outside the gene matches. The DNA for the CDR3 is TGCGCCAGCAGTTCACTAGCGGGAGGAAACACCGGGGAGCTGTTTTTT. Protein: CASSSLAGGNTGELFF.

The V gene is TRBV18, the J gene TRBJ1-5; 7 bases are shared with TRBD1. Germline V gene sequence: CDR1 KGHSH, CDR2 LQKENI. The CDR3 extends over 16 amino acids. Trimming removed 0 bases from V and 4 bases from J; junction bases left unmatched: 6. DNA of the CDR3: TGTGCCAGCTCACCACCTTTTGACAGGGAGAATCAGCCCCAGCATTTT. This codes for CASSPPFDRENQPQHF.

The chain employs TRBV24-1 and TRBJ2-1, with D possibly TRBD1 on 6 matching bases. The CDR3 is 14 amino acids. Germline CDR1 KGHDR, CDR2 SFDVKD. Trimming stripped 5 bases from V and 7 bases from J, with 14 bases between. The CDR3 nucleotides read TGTGCCACCAGTGCCCGCCGAGGGGGAAATGAGCAGTTCTTC. It translates to CATSARRGGNEQFF.

The genes are TRBV10-3 and TRBJ2-3; TRBD2 matches 8 bases. The ends lost 7 bases at V and 3 bases at J; junction bases unmatched: 6. The germline CDR1 and CDR2 sequences are ENHRY and SYGVKD. The CDR3 is 14 amino acids. The CDR3 region is CAITREGVTDTQYF. DNA for the CDR3: TGTGCCATCACCCGGGAGGGGGTAACAGATACGCAGTATTTT.

The gene calls are TRBV18 and TRBJ1-2; D gene unclear. Trimming shortened V by 6 bases and J by 10 bases, and 12 bases separated the two germline ends. The CDR3 is 11 residues long. Germline CDR1 KGHSH, CDR2 LQKENI. CDR3 loop: CASSSQYYYTF. The CDR3 bases are TGTGCCAGCTCGTCACAGTATTACTACACCTTC.

The J gene is TRBJ2-3, the V gene TRBV9, with D possibly TRBD2 on 5 matching bases. V lost 3 bases to trimming and J lost 2 bases, with 13 bases between them. This CDR3 has 15 residues. Germline CDR1 and CDR2: SGDLS and YYNGEE. CDR3 loop: CASSAAPGSTDTQYF. The CDR3 nucleotides read TGTGCCAGCAGCGCAGCTCCGGGGTCCACAGATACGCAGTATTTT.

The rearrangement links TRBV7-8 to TRBJ2-2; 7 bases agree with TRBD1. CDR1 and CDR2 from the germline V gene are SGHVS and FQNEAQ. V shed 1 base, J shed 5 bases, and the junction held 4 bases outside the gene matches. This CDR3 has 15 amino acids. CDR3 loop: CASSLDRGGTGELFF. The CDR3 DNA reads as TGTGCCAGCAGCTTAGACAGGGGTGGAACCGGGGAGCTGTTTTTT.

This clone came up once. This sample also contains other DNA sequences that code for the same CDR3. The chain links TRBV7-2 to TRBJ2-1; TRBD2 agrees at 7 bases. Per germline, CDR1 SGHTA and CDR2 FQGNSA. The CDR3 totals 15 residues. Unmatched junction bases numbered 1, after V lost 1 base and J lost 1 base. CDR3 sequence: CASSLGGGSYNEQFF. DNA of the CDR3: TGTGCCAGCAGCTTAGGCGGGGGTTCCTACAATGAGCAGTTCTTC.

The rearrangement uses TRBV5-1 and TRBJ2-1, with D possibly TRBD1 on 5 matching bases. Deletions cut 3 bases from V and 10 bases from J, with 14 bases between. Germline V lookup: CDR1 SGHRS, CDR2 YFSETQ. The CDR3 loop spans 13 amino acids. The CDR3 here is CASSSQGSGEQFF. CDR3 nucleotides: TGCGCCAGCAGCTCGCAGGGTTCAGGAGAGCAGTTCTTC.

The chain combines TRBV7-2 with TRBJ1-2; D might be TRBD1 (6 bases). The germline V and J ends were trimmed by 5 bases and 7 bases, with 17 bases remaining between them. This CDR3 is built from 14 residues. The germline CDR1 and CDR2 sequences are SGHTA and FQGNSA. The CDR3 loop is CASSTTQGSAGYTF. The CDR3 DNA reads as TGTGCCAGCAGCACGACACAGGGTAGCGCTGGCTACACCTTC. Full variable domain (outside the CDR3, taken from reference TRBV7-2 and TRBJ1-2): GAGVSQSPSNKVTEKGKDVELRCDPISGHTALYWYRQSLGQGLEFLIYFQGNSAPDKSGLPSDRFSAERTGGSVSTLTIQRTQQEDSAVYLCASSTTQGSAGYTFGSGTRLTVV.

V is TRBV18 and J is TRBJ2-3, with 11 bases that match TRBD2. The CDR3 spans 21 residues. Germline V gene data show CDR1 as KGHSH and CDR2 as LQKENI. The V segment lost 0 bases and the J segment 2 bases; nucleotides outside the gene matches: 16. This chain's CDR3 is CASSPPNRALAGVSSTDTQYF. The CDR3 nucleotides read TGTGCCAGCTCACCACCCAACAGGGCACTAGCGGGAGTCAGTTCCACAGATACGCAGTATTTT.

The count of this clone is one. The rearrangement links TRBV27 to TRBJ2-2; a possible D gene is TRBD2 (6 bases). CDR1 and CDR2 (germline): MNHEY, SMNVEV (reference sequence). The CDR3 runs 15 residues. Trimming removed 5 bases at V and 2 bases at J, with 12 bases between. As DNA, the CDR3 is TGTGCCAGCAGTCGATCTAGCGTTAACACCGGGGAGCTGTTTTTT. Amino acids: CASSRSSVNTGELFF.

The chain is built from TRBV4-1 and TRBJ2-3; D is unclear. The CDR3 has 13 residues. Per the germline V gene, CDR1 is MGHRA and CDR2 is YSYEKL. V dropped 2 bases and J dropped 0 bases, with 3 bases sitting between them. The CDR3 DNA reads TGCGCCAGCAGCCAACCTAGCACAGATACGCAGTATTTT. Protein sequence: CASSQPSTDTQYF.

This chain connects TRBV4-1 to TRBJ1-5; TRBD1 agrees at 8 bases. In germline, CDR1 is MGHRA, CDR2 YSYEKL. The V and J ends lost 4 bases and 5 bases, in that order; junction bases with no gene match: 7. The CDR3 contains 15 residues. The CDR3 spells CASSRMDRVDQPQHF. In DNA, the CDR3 is TGCGCCAGCAGCCGGATGGACAGGGTTGATCAGCCCCAGCATTTT.

The rearrangement links TRBV19 to TRBJ1-2, with 9 bases matching TRBD1. Germline trimming cut 1 base from V and 0 bases from J; bases unmatched to any gene: 9. This CDR3 has 18 residues. The germline V gene has CDR1 LNHDA and CDR2 SQIVND (reference sequence). The CDR3 region is CASSIAGQGLGTNYGYTF. CDR3 coding DNA: TGTGCCAGTAGTATAGCGGGACAGGGATTGGGGACTAACTATGGCTACACCTTC.

This clone was counted between two and nine times. The chain employs TRBV12-2 and TRBJ2-7; the table's D call of TRBD1 was not tested on the DNA. TRBV12-2 is an annotated pseudogene. This CDR3 comprises 16 residues. CDR3 nucleotides: TGTGCAAGTCGCTTAGGCCGAGGGACAAGCTCCTACGAGCAGTACTTC. Protein product: CASRLGRGTSSYEQYF.

J is TRBJ2-2 and V is TRBV11-3; a weak D match, TRBD2 (6 bases). The V and J ends lost 1 base and 7 bases respectively, with 13 bases between them. Per the germline V gene, CDR1 is SGHNT and CDR2 is YENEEA. The CDR3 consists of 15 residues. The DNA for the CDR3 is TGTGCCAGCAGCTTAGGAGGGACTCTGGTCGGGGAGCTGTTTTTT. It translates to CASSLGGTLVGELFF.

This rearrangement joins TRBV6-6 to TRBJ1-1; perhaps TRBD1 as D (6 bases). CDR3 size: 13 residues. V was cut by 2 bases and J by 4 bases, with 8 bases left in between. Germline CDR1 and CDR2: MNHNY and SVGAGI (reference sequence). This CDR3 reads CASSYAGVTEAFF. The CDR3 coding sequence is TGTGCCAGCAGTTACGCAGGGGTCACTGAAGCTTTCTTT.

This sequence joins TRBV14 and TRBJ2-1, with D perhaps TRBD1 (6 bases). Germline CDR1 SGHDN, CDR2 FVKESK. V was shortened by 4 bases and J by 1 base, with 14 bases between the two germline ends. The CDR3 runs to 16 residues. DNA of the CDR3: TGTGCCAGCAGCCCCACCTTAGGGGGTTCCTACAATGAGCAGTTCTTC. Amino acids: CASSPTLGGSYNEQFF. The full variable domain, in which reference TRBV14 and TRBJ2-1 provide the parts outside the CDR3, is EAGVTQFPSHSVIEKGQTVTLRCDPISGHDNLYWYRRVMGKEIKFLLHFVKESKQDESGMPNNRFLAERTGGTYSTLKVQPAELEDSGVYFCASSPTLGGSYNEQFFGPGTRLTVL.

The chain is built from TRBV11-2 and TRBJ1-1, with a possible D match to TRBD1 (6 bases). The V end was cut by 5 bases, the J end by 1 base, with 11 bases between. The germline gives CDR1 SGHAT, CDR2 FQNNGV. The CDR3 length is 14 residues. CDR3 sequence (DNA): TGTGCCAGCAGCAAATCGGGACAGAACACTGAAGCTTTCTTT. This encodes CASSKSGQNTEAFF.